This T cell receptor (beta chain) was identified during a study of cytomegalovirus exposure and HLA in healthy donors. Whole-study results and caveats: TCR beta sequences reportedly predicted most subjects' HLA-A and HLA-B alleles accurately. Researchers had no immune exposure information except CMV serostatus available. Most of the CMV-associated TCR beta chains (in a later analysis) appeared to be HLA-restricted.

This CDR3 region has 18 residues. V trimming: 4 bases; J trimming: 1 base; junction bases outside the gene matches: 15. Germline-derived CDR1 and CDR2 are LGHNT and FRNRAP. Of note for this clone: The antigen remains undetermined.

The PCR contained 60 Vbeta and 13 Jbeta primers. Clones were sequenced by immunoSEQ multiplex PCR, and TCRdb holds only the in-frame ones, with some missing. Of around 200,000 clones detected, 60% to 85% appear once; the ten largest clones hold about 3%. The sample comprised PBMCs. The chain recombines TRBV12-5 with TRBJ1-1; 7 bases match TRBD1. This TCR was recovered from a male donor in good health and CMV-seronegative. This chain's CDR3 is CASGWGTEFNVGNTEAFF. Written as DNA, the CDR3 is TGTGCTAGTGGTTGGGGGACAGAATTTAATGTGGGGAACACTGAAGCTTTCTTT.